This passage covers 8 T cell receptor beta chains from one sample sequenced in a study of T cell changes during pregnancy in multiple sclerosis (dated by TCRdb to between 2019 and 2020). Library method: the immunoSEQ multiplex PCR assay. TCRdb took over this immuneACCESS table, retaining in-frame rearrangements with V and J assigned. Such tables are incomplete; in checked studies, under half of the missing clones stem from an unresolved V gene, and the remainder is unexplained. For this sample the table gives approximately 48,000 clones, of which 85% to 95% were detected only once. Jointly, the top ten make up about 5.5% of the sample. The sample in question was CD8+ T cells from peripheral blood mononuclear cells, obtained before pregnancy. The receptors originated from a female donor with multiple sclerosis, enrolled in a pregnancy study.

V usage is TRBV5-1 and J usage is TRBJ2-7, with TRBD2 identical over 8 bases. The CDR3 spans 15 residues. In germline, CDR1 is SGHRS, CDR2 YFSETQ. The trim removed 0 bases at V and 1 base at J, leaving 3 bases unmatched. The CDR3 is CASSLAGGGSYEQYF. In DNA, the CDR3 is TGCGCCAGCAGCTTGGCCGGGGGGGGGTCCTACGAGCAGTACTTC.

The chain joins TRBV15 to TRBJ1-2, with unresolved D. This CDR3 comprises 16 residues. Germline CDR1 reads LNHNV; CDR2 reads YYDKDF (reference sequence). V was cut by 0 bases and J by 0 bases, with 11 bases left in between. In nucleotides, the CDR3 is TGTGCCACCAGCAGAGATCTCGGGGTGTCTAACTATGGCTACACCTTC. This encodes CATSRDLGVSNYGYTF. Full variable domain (missing parts from reference TRBV15 and TRBJ1-2): DAMVIQNPRYQVTQFGKPVTLSCSQTLNHNVMYWYQQKSSQAPKLLFHYYDKDFNNEADTPDNFQSRRPNTSFCFLDIRSPGLGDTAMYLCATSRDLGVSNYGYTFGSGTRLTVV.

The V call is TRBV19, the J call TRBJ1-1; D unresolved. V lost 3 bases to trimming and J lost 4 bases, with 9 bases between them. Germline V gives CDR1 LNHDA, CDR2 SQIVND (reference sequence). The CDR3 is 13 residues long. CDR3 nucleotide sequence: TGTGCCAGTAGTATGCAGACGGGCACTGAAGCTTTCTTT. Amino acids: CASSMQTGTEAFF.

This clone was found a few times. The V gene is TRBV27, the J gene TRBJ1-4, with D possibly TRBD1 on 5 matching bases. The CDR3 extends over 12 amino acids. In germline, CDR1 is MNHEY, CDR2 SMNVEV (reference sequence). V lost 8 bases to trimming and J lost 8 bases, with 12 bases between them. In nucleotides, the CDR3 is TGTGCCAGCGGGGCTGGGGGGGAAAAACTGTTTTTT. Amino acid sequence: CASGAGGEKLFF.

This clone was counted only a few times. The J gene is TRBJ2-5, the V gene TRBV27; 11 bases line up with TRBD2. The CDR3 has 13 residues. Germline V gene data show CDR1 as MNHEY and CDR2 as SMNVEV (reference sequence). Unmatched junction bases numbered 2, after V lost 6 bases and J lost 5 bases. In nucleotides, the CDR3 is TGTGCCAGCAGACTAGCGGGGGTGGAGACCCAGTACTTC. It codes for CASRLAGVETQYF.

The chain couples TRBV6-5 to TRBJ2-3; TRBD2 might be the D (5 bases). The germline V and J ends were trimmed by 2 bases and 5 bases, with 8 bases remaining between them. In germline, CDR1 is MNHEY, CDR2 SVGAGI. This CDR3 comprises 13 residues. CDR3 residues: CASSYGLLDTQYF. CDR3 in DNA: TGTGCCAGCAGTTACGGACTCTTAGATACGCAGTATTTT.

The chain recombines TRBV28 with TRBJ1-3, with D unresolved. The germline V gene has CDR1 MDHEN and CDR2 SYDVKM. The CDR3 has 12 residues. Deletions cut 4 bases from V and 4 bases from J, with 5 bases between. CDR3 bases: TGTGCCAGCAGTTCGCAGGGAAACACCATATATTTT. Translating gives CASSSQGNTIYF.

The V and J genes are TRBV4-1 and TRBJ1-1; a weak D match, TRBD1 (6 bases). The length of the CDR3 is 16 residues. Trimming pared 3 bases from V and 1 base from J, leaving 15 bases between. Germline CDR1 and CDR2: MGHRA and YSYEKL. CDR3 bases: TGCGCCAGCAGCCAGATCCCGGGACACCAGAACACTGAAGCTTTCTTT. This encodes CASSQIPGHQNTEAFF.